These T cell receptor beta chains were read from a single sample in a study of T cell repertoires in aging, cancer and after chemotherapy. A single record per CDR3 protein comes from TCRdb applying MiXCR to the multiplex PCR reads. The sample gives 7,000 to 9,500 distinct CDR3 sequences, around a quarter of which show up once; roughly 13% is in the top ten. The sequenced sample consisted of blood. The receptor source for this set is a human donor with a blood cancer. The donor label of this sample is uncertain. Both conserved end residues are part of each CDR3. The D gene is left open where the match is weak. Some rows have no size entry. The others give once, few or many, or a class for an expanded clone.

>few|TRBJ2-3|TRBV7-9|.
CASRLQTNTQYF
TGTGCCAGCAGACTACAGACTAATACGCAGTATTTT
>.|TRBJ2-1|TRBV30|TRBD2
CAWSGLRLAGQDFGDNEQFF
TGTGCCTGGAGTGGATTAAGACTAGCGGGACAGGACTTTGGTGACAATGAGCAGTTCTTC
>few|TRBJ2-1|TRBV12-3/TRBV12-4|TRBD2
CASSLSGSHNEQFF
TGTGCCAGCAGTCTTAGCGGGAGCCACAATGAGCAGTTCTTC
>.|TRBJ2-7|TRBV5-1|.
CASSYRVPYEQYF
TGCGCCAGCAGCTACAGGGTGCCCTACGAGCAGTACTTC
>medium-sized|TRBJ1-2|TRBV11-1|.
CASSPSTGIYGYTF
TGTGCCAGCAGCCCCAGTACAGGAATCTATGGCTACACCTTC
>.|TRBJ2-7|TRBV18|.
CASSETQGLIEQYF
TGTGCCAGTTCCGAAACACAGGGTTTGATCGAGCAGTACTTC
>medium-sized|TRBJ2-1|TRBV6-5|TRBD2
CASRTSGLAGVEQFF
TGTGCCAGCAGAACTAGCGGACTAGCGGGAGTTGAGCAGTTCTTC
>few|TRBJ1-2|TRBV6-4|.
CASSDSKASNGGYTF
TGTGCCAGCAGTGACTCGAAGGCCAGCAACGGGGGCTACACCTTC
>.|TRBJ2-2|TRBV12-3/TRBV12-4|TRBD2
CTSRKSGGGYTGELFF
TGTACCAGCAGAAAATCGGGCGGGGGGTACACCGGGGAGCTGTTTTTT
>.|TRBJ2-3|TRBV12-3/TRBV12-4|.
CASGQTSTDTQYF
TGTGCCAGCGGCCAGACTAGCACAGATACGCAGTATTTT
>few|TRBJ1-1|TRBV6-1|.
CASSDHLKGTEAFF
TGTGCCAGCAGTGACCATTTAAAGGGCACTGAAGCTTTCTTT
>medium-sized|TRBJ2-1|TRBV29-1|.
CSVEESGPPTYNEQFF
TGCAGCGTTGAAGAGTCCGGACCCCCCACTTACAATGAGCAGTTCTTC
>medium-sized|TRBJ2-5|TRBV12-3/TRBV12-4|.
CASTLATGGETQYF
TGTGCCAGCACCTTGGCAACCGGGGGAGAGACCCAGTACTTC
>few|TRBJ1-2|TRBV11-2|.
CASSLDLSRELDGYTF
TGTGCCAGCAGCTTAGATCTGAGTCGGGAACTTGATGGCTACACCTTC
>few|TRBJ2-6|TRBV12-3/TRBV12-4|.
CASSFFANVLTF
TGTGCCAGCAGTTTCTTCGCCAACGTCCTGACTTTC
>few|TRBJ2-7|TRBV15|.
CATQRRDSSLEQYF
TGTGCCACCCAGCGGCGGGACAGCTCCCTCGAGCAGTACTTC
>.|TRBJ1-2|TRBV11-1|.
CASSQGESYGYTF
TGTGCCAGCAGCCAAGGAGAGTCGTATGGCTACACCTTC
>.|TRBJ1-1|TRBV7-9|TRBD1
CASSQPRDRLMNTEAFF
TGTGCCAGCAGCCAACCGAGGGACAGACTTATGAACACTGAAGCTTTCTTT
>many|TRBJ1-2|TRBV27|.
CASSLSGGPYGYTF
TGTGCCAGCAGTTTATCGGGGGGACCCTATGGCTACACCTTC
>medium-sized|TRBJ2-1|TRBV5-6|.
CASSLGGPSYNEQFF
TGTGCCAGCAGCTTGGGCGGCCCGTCCTACAATGAGCAGTTCTTC
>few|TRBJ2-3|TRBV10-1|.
CASSEELAASTDTQYF
TGCGCCAGCAGTGAGGAGTTAGCGGCTAGCACAGATACGCAGTATTTT
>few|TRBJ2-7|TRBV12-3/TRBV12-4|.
CASSLALGEQYF
TGTGCCAGCAGTTTGGCCCTTGGCGAGCAGTACTTC
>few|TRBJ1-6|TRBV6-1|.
CASSEAQFMGQGSYNSPLHF
TGTGCCAGCAGTGAAGCGCAATTTATGGGTCAAGGCTCCTATAATTCACCCCTCCACTTT
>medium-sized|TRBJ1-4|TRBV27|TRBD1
CASSSQGVTNEKLFF
TGTGCCAGCAGTAGCCAGGGGGTAACTAATGAAAAACTGTTTTTT
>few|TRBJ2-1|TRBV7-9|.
CASSPHGGAGYNEQFF
TGTGCCAGCAGTCCTCATGGGGGCGCGGGGTACAATGAGCAGTTCTTC
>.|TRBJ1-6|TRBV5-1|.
CASSLELRSSYNSPLHF
TGCGCCAGCAGCTTGGAGCTGAGGAGCTCCTATAATTCACCCCTCCACTTT
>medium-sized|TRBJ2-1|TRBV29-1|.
CSDMTASNEQFF
TGCAGCGACATGACAGCGTCTAATGAGCAGTTCTTC
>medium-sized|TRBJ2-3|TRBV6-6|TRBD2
CASSFLGEGTDTQYF
TGTGCCAGCAGCTTTTTGGGGGAGGGGACAGATACGCAGTATTTT
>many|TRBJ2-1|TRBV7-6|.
CASSPKIPRFSYNEQFF
TGTGCCAGCAGCCCCAAAATCCCACGGTTCTCCTACAATGAGCAGTTCTTC
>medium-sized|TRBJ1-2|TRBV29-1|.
CSVHRAGVGGYGYTF
TGCAGCGTTCACAGGGCAGGGGTGGGCGGCTATGGCTACACCTTC
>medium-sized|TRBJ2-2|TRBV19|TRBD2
CASSISASGNRIRTGELFF
TGTGCCAGTAGTATATCGGCCAGCGGGAACCGAATTAGGACCGGGGAGCTGTTTTTT
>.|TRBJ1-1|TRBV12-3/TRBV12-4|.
CASSLRGGTEAFF
TGTGCCAGCAGTTTAAGGGGTGGCACTGAAGCTTTCTTT
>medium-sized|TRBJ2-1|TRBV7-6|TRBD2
CASSAPPGTSGGNEQFF
TGTGCCAGCAGCGCGCCCCCCGGGACTAGCGGGGGGAATGAGCAGTTCTTC
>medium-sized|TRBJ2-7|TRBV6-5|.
CASSPWSYEKQYF
TGTGCCAGCAGTCCGTGGAGTTACGAGAAGCAGTACTTC
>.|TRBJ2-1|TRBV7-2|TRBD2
CASSSRTSGLPTYNEQFF
TGTGCCAGCAGCTCCCGGACTAGCGGGCTCCCCACCTACAATGAGCAGTTCTTC
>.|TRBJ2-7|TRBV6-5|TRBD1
CASRPLGAGGSYEQYF
TGTGCCAGCAGACCCCTCGGGGCAGGGGGATCCTACGAGCAGTACTTC
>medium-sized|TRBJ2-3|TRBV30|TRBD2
CAWSVSLAGVRDTQYF
TGTGCCTGGAGTGTATCCCTAGCGGGAGTGAGAGATACGCAGTATTTT
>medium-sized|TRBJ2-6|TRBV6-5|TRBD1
CASTGGTGANVLTF
TGTGCCAGCACAGGGGGAACTGGGGCCAACGTCCTGACTTTC
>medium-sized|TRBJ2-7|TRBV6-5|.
CASSYSIFFSYEQYF
TGTGCCAGCAGTTACTCGATATTCTTTAGCTACGAGCAGTACTTC
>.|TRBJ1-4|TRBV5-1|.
CASSYGLSRATNEKLFF
TGCGCCAGCAGCTATGGACTCTCGAGGGCGACTAATGAAAAACTGTTTTTT
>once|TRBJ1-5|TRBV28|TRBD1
CASSLTGAGGNQPQHF
TGTGCCAGCAGTCTAACAGGGGCAGGTGGCAATCAGCCCCAGCATTTT
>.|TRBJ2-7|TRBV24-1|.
CATSDKTAYEQYF
TGTGCCACCAGTGATAAAACAGCCTACGAGCAGTACTTC
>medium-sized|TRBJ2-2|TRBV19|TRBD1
CASSSARQGKTGELFF
TGTGCCAGTAGTTCTGCCCGACAGGGGAAAACCGGGGAGCTGTTTTTT
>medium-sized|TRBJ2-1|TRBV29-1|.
CSVFSSNEQFF
TGCAGCGTTTTCTCAAGCAATGAGCAGTTCTTC
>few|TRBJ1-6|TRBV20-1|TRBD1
CSASQGQRQPPNSPLHF
TGCAGTGCTAGTCAGGGACAGCGTCAACCCCCCAATTCACCCCTCCACTTT
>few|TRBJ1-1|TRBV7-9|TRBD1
CASSLGDRDTEAFF
TGTGCCAGCAGCTTAGGGGACAGGGACACTGAAGCTTTCTTT
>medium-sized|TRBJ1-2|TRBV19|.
CASNRATGGYTF
TGTGCCAGTAATCGGGCCACAGGTGGCTACACCTTC
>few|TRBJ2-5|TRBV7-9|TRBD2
CASSWGTSGQETQYF
TGTGCCAGCAGCTGGGGGACTAGCGGACAAGAGACCCAGTACTTC
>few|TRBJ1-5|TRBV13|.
CASSLAKGDQPQHF
TGTGCCAGCAGCTTAGCTAAGGGAGATCAGCCCCAGCATTTT
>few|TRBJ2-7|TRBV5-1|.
CASSLFAREKQGIIYEQYF
TGCGCCAGCAGCTTGTTTGCCCGGGAGAAGCAAGGGATAATCTACGAGCAGTACTTC